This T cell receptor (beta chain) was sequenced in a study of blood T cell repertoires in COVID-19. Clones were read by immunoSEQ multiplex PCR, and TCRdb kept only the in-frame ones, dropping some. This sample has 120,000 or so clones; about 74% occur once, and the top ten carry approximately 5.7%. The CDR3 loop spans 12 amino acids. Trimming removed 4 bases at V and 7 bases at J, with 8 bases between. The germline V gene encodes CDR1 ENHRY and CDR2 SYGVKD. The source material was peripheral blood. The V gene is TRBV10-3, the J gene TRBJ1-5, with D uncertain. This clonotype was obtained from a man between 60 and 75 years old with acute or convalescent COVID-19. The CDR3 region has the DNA TGTGCCATCAGTGGGACTCGGCAGCCCCAGCATTTT. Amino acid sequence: CAISGTRQPQHF.